The 31 T cell receptor beta chains reported below all come from one sample, sequenced in a study of blood T cells in healthy people across ages. PCR was performed a second time for roughly 7 to 12 cycles using a sample-barcoded 5' primer and a J-beta primer mix. A single record per CDR3 protein comes from TCRdb applying MiXCR to the 5' RACE reads. The data contain hundreds of thousands of distinct CDR3 sequences, more than 25% of them seen just once; the ten biggest clones take up approximately 15%. Sequenced material: blood. These receptors were collected from a woman aged 80 or over in good health.

This clonotype was picked up a small number of times. The rearrangement links TRBV14 to TRBJ2-5; 9 bases match TRBD2. The CDR3 loop spans 15 amino acids. CDR1 and CDR2 (germline): SGHDN, FVKESK. V trimming: 4 bases; J trimming: 2 bases; junction bases outside the gene matches: 5. DNA for the CDR3: TGTGCCAGCAGCCGAATAGCGGGGGTACAAGAGACCCAGTACTTC. Its protein is CASSRIAGVQETQYF.

This clonotype has just a few counts. The genes are TRBV20-1 and TRBJ1-3; unclear D gene. In germline, CDR1 is DFQATT, CDR2 SNEGSKA (reference sequence). The CDR3 is 14 residues long. The germline V and J ends were trimmed by 6 bases and 0 bases, with 12 bases remaining between them. CDR3 in DNA: TGCAGTGCCCTCAACCCTGACTCTGGAAACACCATATATTTT. It encodes CSALNPDSGNTIYF.

This clonotype showed up many times. This rearrangement joins TRBV12-3 or TRBV12-4 to TRBJ1-2, with 7 bases lining up with TRBD1. CDR3 size: 13 residues. The junction had 5 bases not matched to a gene; V was cut back by 6 bases and J by 4 bases. In nucleotides, the CDR3 is TGTGCCAGCAGACGGACAGGAACCTATGGCTACACCTTC. It yields the protein CASRRTGTYGYTF.

The chain uses TRBV20-1 and TRBJ2-4, with 7 bases aligning to TRBD2. The closer fit of TRBJ2-7 to the DNA end suggests the J call may be wrong. Germline V CDR1 and CDR2: DFQATT, SNEGSKA (reference sequence). The CDR3 runs to 12 residues. The CDR3 sequence: CSARLAEYEQYF. DNA for the CDR3: TGCAGTGCTAGACTAGCGGAGTACGAGCAGTACTTC.

Only a few counts were recorded for this clonotype. The rearrangement uses TRBV2 and TRBJ1-1; the match to TRBD1 covers 7 bases. The V gene's germline CDR1 is SNHLY and CDR2 FYNNEI. With 7 bases clipped from V and 10 bases from J, the junction kept 9 bases outside the gene matches. The CDR3 loop spans 12 amino acids. The DNA for the CDR3 is TGTGCCAGCACCATTGACAGGGTATCAGCTTTCTTT. It yields the protein CASTIDRVSAFF.

This chain joins TRBV19 and TRBJ1-1; 10 positions match TRBD1. Germline CDR1 is LNHDA and CDR2 is SQIVND (reference sequence). This CDR3 is built from 14 residues. Trimming removed 5 bases from V and 6 bases from J; junction bases left unmatched: 6. The DNA of the CDR3 is TGTGCCAGTAGTCATGGACAGGGGGTCGCTGAAGCTTTCTTT. Translating gives CASSHGQGVAEAFF. Combining the CDR3 with reference TRBV19 and TRBJ1-1 gives the whole variable domain DGGITQSPKYLFRKEGQNVTLSCEQNLNHDAMYWYRQDPGQGLRLIYYSQIVNDFQKGDIAEGYSVSREKKESFPLTVTSAQKNPTAFYLCASSHGQGVAEAFFGQGTRLTVV.

This clonotype appeared a single time. The chain recombines TRBV29-1 with TRBJ1-1; 7 nucleotides align to TRBD1. CDR3 length: 13 amino acids. The V segment lost 3 bases and the J segment 4 bases; nucleotides outside the gene matches: 5. Per germline, CDR1 SQVTM and CDR2 ANQGSEA. As DNA, the CDR3 is TGCAGCGTTGATACAGGGGTTGCCACTGAAGCTTTCTTT. Its protein is CSVDTGVATEAFF. The full variable domain, its missing parts supplied by reference TRBV29-1 and TRBJ1-1, is SAVISQKPSRDICQRGTSLTIQCQVDSQVTMMFWYRQQPGQSLTLIATANQGSEATYESGFVIDKFPISRPNLTFSTLTVSNMSPEDSSIYLCSVDTGVATEAFFGQGTRLTVV.

The chain couples TRBV12-5 to TRBJ2-4, with a tentative D call TRBD2 (5 bases). The end of the DNA is better explained by TRBJ2-7, so the J call may be wrong. Germline V gene sequence: CDR1 LGHNT, CDR2 FRNRAP. This CDR3 has 15 amino acids. The DNA of the CDR3 is TGTGCTAGTGGTTTGGTTCGGACGACTACCTACGAGCAGTACTTC. Translated: CASGLVRTTTYEQYF.

Comments on this clonotype: Its ends do not fully match the called genes, so a read error is possible. The gene calls are TRBV7-2 and TRBJ1-6; TRBD1 agrees at 8 bases. The CDR3 length is 16 residues. Looked up from germline, CDR1 is SGHTA and CDR2 is FQGNSA. This CDR3 reads CARSPRQGLNNSPLHF. The DNA of the CDR3 is TGTGCCCGCAGCCCGAGACAGGGGTTAAATAATTCACCCCTCCACTTT.

Of note for this clonotype: A clone one base away is much larger, so this may be a read error. This chain connects TRBV10-2 to TRBJ1-1, with D unclear. The germline V and J ends were trimmed by 8 bases and 3 bases, with 13 bases remaining between them. CDR1 and CDR2 from the germline V gene are WSHSY and SAAADI. The CDR3 covers 13 residues. CDR3 loop: CASLRVRDTEAFF. The CDR3 bases are TGCGCCAGCTTAAGGGTACGGGACACTGAAGCTTTCTTT.

This clonotype has a handful of counts. CDR3 region: CASSYSKGRDTNHYGYTF. The CDR3 DNA reads as TGTGCCAGCAGTTACAGTAAAGGACGGGATACCAACCATTATGGCTACACCTTC. The chain links TRBV6-2 or TRBV6-3 to TRBJ1-2; D not resolved. This CDR3 is 18 amino acids long. V was clipped by 2 bases and J by 5 bases, with 24 bases between them. Germline CDR1 is MNHEY and CDR2 is SVGEGT.

This clonotype appeared many times. The chain recombines TRBV7-2 with TRBJ1-5, with D perhaps matching TRBD1 (6 bases). Germline V gives CDR1 SGHTA, CDR2 FQGNSA. The CDR3 extends over 15 amino acids. The ends were cut back, 1 base at V and 3 bases at J, with 10 bases in the middle. CDR3 nucleotides: TGTGCCAGCAGCTTAGTCGGACAGACCAATCAGCCCCAGCATTTT. This gives the protein CASSLVGQTNQPQHF.

This clonotype has ten or more counts. The chain employs TRBV6-5 and TRBJ1-2, with a weak D call TRBD1 (6 bases). This CDR3 has 14 residues. Germline assignment: CDR1 MNHEY and CDR2 SVGAGI. V was trimmed by 4 bases and J by 8 bases, leaving 17 bases between them. The CDR3, as DNA: TGTGCCAGCAGTTTCACGGCGGGGGGGCGCGGCTACACCTTC. It encodes CASSFTAGGRGYTF.

This clonotype was picked up many times. The V and J genes are TRBV14 and TRBJ1-2; D is perhaps TRBD1 (5 bases). The CDR3 contains 15 residues. Trimming removed 1 base from V and 4 bases from J, with 13 bases in between. The V gene's germline CDR1 is SGHDN and CDR2 FVKESK. CDR3 region: CASSQVEGAGYGYTF. The CDR3 DNA reads TGTGCCAGCAGCCAAGTTGAAGGGGCCGGCTATGGCTACACCTTC. The full variable domain, with the rest looked up from reference TRBV14 and TRBJ1-2, is EAGVTQFPSHSVIEKGQTVTLRCDPISGHDNLYWYRRVMGKEIKFLLHFVKESKQDESGMPNNRFLAERTGGTYSTLKVQPAELEDSGVYFCASSQVEGAGYGYTFGSGTRLTVV.

The V and J genes are TRBV4-3 and TRBJ2-1; 15 bases match TRBD2. Trimming took 3 bases from V and 12 from J; bases not matched to a gene: 9. Germline V gene lookup returns CDR1 LGHNA and CDR2 YSLEER. CDR3 length equals 16 residues. The DNA of the CDR3 is TGCGCCAGCAGCCACCCCGGACTAGCGGGGGGGCCGAGGCAGTTCTTC. It is translated as CASSHPGLAGGPRQFF.

The chain couples TRBV6-5 to TRBJ1-2, with a possible D match to TRBD1 (5 bases). Trimming left V 0 bases short and J 2 bases short, with 19 bases between. This CDR3 is built from 18 residues. CDR1 is MNHEY and CDR2 is SVGAGI in the germline V gene. The CDR3 spells CASSYSRSRQLSNYGYTF. The CDR3, as DNA: TGTGCCAGCAGTTACTCAAGATCCAGACAGCTATCAAACTATGGCTACACCTTC.

This clonotype has a handful of counts. It may be a read error: a sequence one base away is much more abundant. The V and J genes are TRBV12-3 or TRBV12-4 and TRBJ2-5; D could derive from TRBD1 or TRBD2 (6 bases each). Trimming took off 6 bases at V and 11 bases at J, with 28 bases between the two ends. The CDR3 totals 16 residues. CDR3 nucleotides: TGTGCCAGCAGGGGGGGCCTTCAGGGGACGTCCGGTGAGCAGTACTTC. Translating it yields CASRGGLQGTSGEQYF.

With respect to this clonotype: A clone one base away is much larger, so this may be a read error. The rearrangement links TRBV12-3 or TRBV12-4 to TRBJ2-3; unclear D gene. This CDR3 contains 11 residues. Trimming removed 6 bases at V and 4 bases at J, with 5 bases between. The CDR3 nucleotides read TGTGCCAGCAGGACCGCAGATACGCAGTATTTT. Amino acid sequence: CASRTADTQYF.

This clonotype was found many times. V usage is TRBV3-1 and J usage is TRBJ2-5, with TRBD2 as a possible D gene (6 bases). CDR1 and CDR2 (germline): LGHDT, YNNKEL (reference sequence). V lost 8 bases to trimming and J lost 7 bases, with 20 bases between them. The CDR3 spans 14 residues. CDR3 nucleotide sequence: TGTGCCAGCTCCGGAGGAGGGCGTGAGGTGACCCAGTACTTC. Protein sequence: CASSGGGREVTQYF.

Note on this clonotype: A read error may be the cause here, since a much bigger clone is one base away. The chain joins TRBV7-9 to TRBJ2-5; TRBD1 aligns across 7 bases. The CDR3 runs 14 residues. Germline CDR1 and CDR2: SEHNR and FQNEAQ (reference sequence). Trimming cost V 4 bases and J 11 bases; bases outside gene matches: 13. CDR3 in DNA: TGTGCCAGCAGCTCTCGGGGACAGATCAATGAGCAGTACTTC. This gives the protein CASSSRGQINEQYF.

Regarding this clonotype: A much larger clone differs from this one at a single base, so this may be a read error. The DNA of the CDR3 is TGCAGTGCTGGGACTAGCAGAGACAGTTGGGCCACAGATACGCAGTATTTT. It encodes CSAGTSRDSWATDTQYF. The J gene is TRBJ2-3, the V gene TRBV20-1; TRBD2 aligns across 9 bases. CDR1 is DFQATT and CDR2 is SNEGSKA in the germline V gene (reference sequence). The junction had 14 bases not matched to a gene; V was cut back by 5 bases and J by 2 bases. CDR3 size: 17 residues.

Ten or more counts support this clonotype. The CDR3, as DNA: TGCAGTGCTAGAGGGTCCTCCTATAATTCACCCCTCCACTTT. Amino acid sequence: CSARGSSYNSPLHF. V is TRBV20-1 and J is TRBJ1-6, with D unresolved. Germline CDR1 is DFQATT and CDR2 is SNEGSKA (reference sequence). V lost 1 base and J lost 0, with 4 bases in between. The CDR3 runs to 14 residues.

This clonotype was counted a single time. V usage is TRBV20-1 and J usage is TRBJ1-5; TRBD1 matches 7 bases. This CDR3 region has 16 residues. Germline V CDR1 and CDR2: DFQATT, SNEGSKA (reference sequence). The V and J ends lost 3 bases and 0 bases, in that order; junction bases with no gene match: 8. Here the CDR3 reads CSARLRGQNSNQPQHF. CDR3 bases: TGCAGTGCTAGGCTAAGGGGACAGAATAGCAATCAGCCCCAGCATTTT.

This chain joins TRBV20-1 and TRBJ1-2; 9 bases line up with TRBD1. The V segment lost 1 base and the J segment 4 bases; nucleotides outside the gene matches: 7. The CDR3 has 15 amino acids. The germline V gene encodes CDR1 DFQATT and CDR2 SNEGSKA (reference sequence). Written as DNA, the CDR3 is TGCAGTGCTAGAGTACGGGACAGGGATCGCTATGGCTACACCTTC. Translating it yields CSARVRDRDRYGYTF.

In this sample, this clonotype turned up many times. V is TRBV3-1 and J is TRBJ2-3; D is unclear. Trimming left V 0 bases short and J 2 bases short, with 3 bases between. There are 13 residues in the CDR3. Germline V gives CDR1 LGHDT, CDR2 YNNKEL (reference sequence). CDR3 in amino acids: CASSQDFTDTQYF. CDR3 coding DNA: TGTGCCAGCAGCCAAGACTTCACAGATACGCAGTATTTT.

This clonotype was counted ten times or more. The V and J genes are TRBV3-1 and TRBJ2-1; D is unclear. Trimming removed 3 bases from V and 5 bases from J, with 11 bases in between. Germline loops: CDR1 LGHDT, CDR2 YNNKEL (reference sequence). There are 14 residues in the CDR3. In DNA, the CDR3 is TGTGCCAGCAGCCACGACCAATCGAACAATGAGCAGTTCTTC. Translating gives CASSHDQSNNEQFF.

Details on this clonotype: A much larger clone sits a single nucleotide away, making a read error possible. The J gene is TRBJ2-7, the V gene TRBV7-2; 14 positions agree with TRBD2. The CDR3 consists of 15 residues. Germline V gene lookup returns CDR1 SGHTA and CDR2 FQGNSA. Trimming took 5 bases from V and 3 from J; bases not matched to a gene: 3. The CDR3 region is CASSRGLAGVYEQYF. The CDR3, as DNA: TGTGCCAGCAGCAGGGGACTAGCGGGGGTCTACGAGCAGTACTTC.

Many counts were recorded for this clonotype. CDR3 coding DNA: TGTGCCAGCAGCTTGCGAGACATTGGGTACTACGAGCAGTACTTC. Its protein is CASSLRDIGYYEQYF. The chain employs TRBV5-5 and TRBJ2-7; no clear D gene. Trimming shortened V by 1 base and J by 3 bases, and 14 bases separated the two germline ends. Germline V gives CDR1 SGHKS, CDR2 YYEKEE (reference sequence). This CDR3 contains 15 residues.

The chain has TRBV7-9 and TRBJ1-2, with D uncertain. The CDR3 is 13 amino acids. CDR1 is SEHNR and CDR2 is FQNEAQ in the germline V gene (reference sequence). Deletions cut 1 base from V and 7 bases from J, with 10 bases between. The CDR3 bases are TGTGCCAGCAGCTTAGGCGCCAGTCCTGGCTACACCTTC. Its translation is CASSLGASPGYTF. The whole variable domain, remainder taken from reference TRBV7-9 and TRBJ1-2, is DTGVSQNPRHKITKRGQNVTFRCDPISEHNRLYWYRQTLGQGPEFLTYFQNEAQLEKSRLLSDRFSAERPKGSFSTLEIQRTEQGDSAMYLCASSLGASPGYTFGSGTRLTVV.

On this clonotype: A read error may explain this, as a much larger clone is one base away. The gene calls are TRBV6-2 or TRBV6-3 and TRBJ2-5; D gene uncertain. The J call may be faulty, since TRBJ2-7 better matches the DNA end. Germline lookup yields CDR1 MNHEY and CDR2 SVGEGT. There are 15 residues in the CDR3. The CDR3 sequence is CATTLTTWRRGEQYF. CDR3 in DNA: TGTGCCACAACCCTTACGACATGGCGAAGAGGCGAGCAGTACTTC.

This clonotype was picked up many times. The chain carries TRBV7-9 and TRBJ2-6; D gene ambiguous. Germline CDR1 is SEHNR and CDR2 is FQNEAQ (reference sequence). Trimming took 2 bases from V and 0 from J, leaving 11 bases between them. The CDR3 has 17 amino acids. The CDR3 DNA follows: TGTGCCAGCAGCTTATGGGGTACCTACTCTGGGGCCAACGTCCTGACTTTC. Translating it yields CASSLWGTYSGANVLTF.